This T cell receptor beta chain was documented in a study of T-cell reconstitution after alpha-beta-depleted transplantation in children. Unique molecular identifiers were incorporated when the TCRbeta library was constructed. TCRdb re-called the PCR reads with MiXCR, one entry per CDR3 protein. Of fewer than 750,000 distinct CDR3 sequences in the sample, more than 20% were seen once. General study points: High day-60 TCRbeta diversity in some patients came from surviving recipient T cells and thymic progenitors. There were reportedly several hundred expanded graft clones from which alpha-beta T cells came about two months after transplant. T-cell counts and diversity were attributed mostly to newly produced T cells one year after transplant.

This clonotype occurred a few times. Its matching antigen is unknown. The trim removed 2 bases at V and 4 bases at J, leaving 2 bases unmatched. CDR1 and CDR2 from the germline V gene are ENHRY and SYGVKD. The CDR3 is 15 residues long. This chain connects TRBV10-3 to TRBJ2-1, with 10 bases lining up with TRBD1. This receptor was obtained from a boy under two years old who had a stem cell transplant for acute myeloid leukemia, so the T cells may come from the graft donor. The sequencing here drew on PBMCs, mostly from graft donor cells, taken 360 days after TCRalphabeta/CD19-depleted stem cell transplant. Here the CDR3 reads CAISETGQGYNEQFF. Written as DNA, the CDR3 is TGTGCCATCAGTGAGACGGGACAGGGGTACAATGAGCAGTTCTTC.